This TCR beta chain originates from a study of shared clonotypes between healthy human individuals (dated by TCRdb to between 2020 and 2021). Turning to the overall study: Three men and a couple of women, aged 18 to 49 years, made up the cohort. To increase sequencing depth and limit assay-specific biases, TCR repertoire library preparation and sequencing were carried out by different laboratories using diverse techniques. To estimate repertoire size and how much clonotypes are shared between individuals, the study performed deep sequencing of blood TCR repertoires from a few healthy adults. Each donor's leukapheresis produced roughly between about 0.9 and 9.5 billion PBMCs. For each donor, three plates each were used for CD4 naive and CD4 memory, two plates were used for CD8 naive, and one plate was used for CD8 memory. Findings and caveats that apply to the study as a whole: Higher generation probabilities were observed for clonotypes shared by all four sorted-subset donors than for non-shared clonotypes. When several donors were compared, the shared fraction of clonotypes was around 5.1% for naive CD4, around 3.5% for naive CD8, 2.3% for memory CD4, and less than 0.5% for memory CD8. Only blood was sampled, and tissue TCR repertoires likely differ from those in blood. Pairwise subsampling led to the expectation that sequencing depth would affect the degree of clonotype sharing among donors. The genetic and exposure-history diversity represented was limited by the small number of donors. Incomplete sequencing was indicated by rarefaction of sorted-subset datasets, despite the large sequencing depth. Estimated clonotype richness was generally larger for naive than for memory subsets.

The donors were healthy, HIV-negative adults with no recently reported acute infections or vaccinations. Only Caucasian adults living in Nashville, Tennessee, USA were represented among the donors. CD4+ T cells were enriched by magnetic negative selection; naive cells were then positively selected on CD45RA, and the negative fraction formed the memory subset. Blood was collected by leukapheresis, and PBMCs were isolated by Ficoll-Histopaque density gradient centrifugation and then cryopreserved in liquid nitrogen vapor phase. Purity and quantity of every magnetically sorted T cell population were checked by analytical flow cytometry. Genomic DNA was isolated from every sorted fraction and measured by UV absorbance on a Nanodrop 2000c. Concerning this clone itself: The clone's antigen remains unknown. Base quality data are lacking; no much larger clone is found one base away.

Trimmed from V: 9 bases; trimmed from J: 0 bases; junction bases lacking a gene match: 4. Counted from cysteine to phenylalanine, this CDR3 has 14 amino acids. CDR3 DNA only is kept here, 42 bases in frame from base 1. In the germline V gene, CDR1 corresponds to SGHTA and CDR2 to FQGTGA. TCR CDR3 regions were amplified from genomic DNA by multiplex PCR using the deep immunoSEQ assay. For each cell subset, the extracted genomic DNA was distributed evenly across all wells of several immunoSEQ 96-well plates, and each plate served as one replicate. Each replicate PCR for sorted subsets received about 180 ng genomic DNA, equal to tens of thousands of T cell genomes. Purified libraries were measured with a Qubit 3.0 fluorometer, size-checked on a Bioanalyzer 2100, and measured again with the KAPA Library Quantification kit. Every immunoSEQ 96-well plate was sequenced on a dedicated single-read 150-cycle Illumina NextSeq 550 flow cell. On the authors' methods: Because the immunoSEQ output included only junctional sequences and no quality scores, the filtering could not be the same as the filtering used for full-length reads. Sequences were annotated with PyIR, a Python wrapper for IgBLAST v1.9, using IMGT germline references to assign V/J genes and CDR3. Reads were removed for weak V/J assignments (E-value above 1e-6), missing CDR3, stop codons, out-of-frame junctions, or ambiguous translated residues. V3J clonotypes were defined as sequences sharing the same inferred V gene, J gene, and CDR3 amino acid sequence. Percentage overlap between repertoires was computed as shared unique clonotypes divided by the size of the smaller repertoire. Richness of each repertoire was evaluated using RTK rarefaction, the Chao1 estimator, and Recon v2.1 estimates of unobserved clonotypes. Generation probabilities were computed with OLGA for all TCRbeta clonotypes obtained by the gDNA method from several donors. Held by TCRdb, this immuneACCESS table contains in-frame sequences only and omits some clones. Under half of the omission traces to an unresolved V gene where checked; the cause of the rest is unknown. V, J and clone size are taken as reported in that table, and D and trimming were inferred from the DNA itself. In this sample the table shows about 2.4 million clones, 90% to 95% of which occur a single time. The leading ten clones occupy roughly 0.36% of the sample.

Sequenced: naive CD4+ T cells from PBMCs. Interpreted using the paper, the cell subset or site label stands for: CD45RA+ positively selected. The source of this sequence is a man aged 18 to 35 in good health. Some clones in this sample may be carry-over from other donors' samples. This sequence uses TRBV7-3 and TRBJ2-2; TRBD1 aligns with 7 central bases. CDR3 region: CASTQGPNTGELFF. The DNA is TGTGCCAGTACACAGGGGCCGAACACCGGGGAGCTGTTTTTT.